The rows below give T cell receptor beta chains drawn from one sample of a study of T cells expressing NK-cell markers. Using the 5' RACE reads, TCRdb records one entry per CDR3 protein without DNA. This specimen shows more than 90,000 distinct CDR3 sequences; the ten leading clones hold around 20%. The specimen was blood T cells: a sorted CD56 or NKG2C T cell subset, CD4+ or CD8+ T cells, or bulk PBMC T cells (not recorded which). The receptors shown here come from a woman aged 18 to 75 in good health. The CDR3 runs from the conserved cysteine through the conserved F or W.

CDR3: CSAGTGSGELFF
V: TRBV29-1
J: TRBJ2-2

CDR3: CSARATRTGVYEQYF
V: TRBV20-1
J: TRBJ2-7

CDR3: CASTDAGVSYEQYF
V: TRBV5-4
J: TRBJ2-7

CDR3: CASSLGGASTDTQYF
V: TRBV14
J: TRBJ2-3

CDR3: CASSQVAGIGPGTEAFF
V: TRBV4-3
J: TRBJ1-1

CDR3: CASSVGGSGANSPLHF
V: TRBV9
J: TRBJ1-6

CDR3: CASSDWGVSYEQYF
V: TRBV25-1
J: TRBJ2-7

CDR3: CASSSDGNTEAFF
V: TRBV6-5
J: TRBJ1-1

CDR3: CSRTSGIAYEQYF
V: TRBV20-1
J: TRBJ2-7

CDR3: CASSDLDGLEEQFF
V: TRBV3-1
J: TRBJ2-1

CDR3: CSVAALDSGANVLTF
V: TRBV20-1
J: TRBJ2-6

CDR3: CASSPLTGFNEQFF
V: TRBV11-1
J: TRBJ2-1

CDR3: CASSIVGNAINEQFF
V: TRBV19
J: TRBJ2-1

CDR3: CASLLRAQPQHF
V: TRBV5-5
J: TRBJ1-5

CDR3: CASSSKPKQHSGNTIYF
V: TRBV11-3
J: TRBJ1-3

CDR3: CASSFSGAGTYNNEQFF
V: TRBV5-1
J: TRBJ2-1

CDR3: CASSYTRGTLDNEQFF
V: TRBV7-2
J: TRBJ2-1

CDR3: CAISEEGSELSEQYF
V: TRBV10-3
J: TRBJ2-7

CDR3: CASSSVQGSAGEQFF
V: TRBV5-1
J: TRBJ2-1

CDR3: CASRTLADYNEQFF
V: TRBV12-3/TRBV12-4
J: TRBJ2-1

CDR3: CASSLAGNYEQYF
V: TRBV7-9
J: TRBJ2-7

CDR3: CSALDWVNTGELFF
V: TRBV20-1
J: TRBJ2-2

CDR3: CASRGTVNTGELFF
V: TRBV19
J: TRBJ2-2

CDR3: CASSWETSGYEQYF
V: TRBV19
J: TRBJ2-7

CDR3: CASSPPGLAGPFLTYEQYF
V: TRBV4-2
J: TRBJ2-7

CDR3: CASSQDLGPLAGVYNEQFF
V: TRBV14
J: TRBJ2-1

CDR3: CASVGQADYGYTF
V: TRBV28
J: TRBJ1-2

CDR3: CSVVTETSYGYTF
V: TRBV29-1
J: TRBJ1-2

CDR3: CASRPRDRNNEKLFF
V: TRBV12-3/TRBV12-4
J: TRBJ1-4

CDR3: CSARDYINRGGLKNEQFF
V: TRBV20-1
J: TRBJ2-1

CDR3: CSVGGHKNSNIQYF
V: TRBV29-1
J: TRBJ2-4

CDR3: CASSPRKDGAEGNTIYF
V: TRBV7-6
J: TRBJ1-3

CDR3: CSVEPRGNYGYTF
V: TRBV29-1
J: TRBJ1-2

CDR3: CASRPDTYYNEQFF
V: TRBV6-2/TRBV6-3
J: TRBJ2-1

CDR3: CACRLVGWNEQFF
V: TRBV30
J: TRBJ2-1

CDR3: CASSDGTSSYNEQFF
V: TRBV6-4
J: TRBJ2-1

CDR3: CASSPPTRIETQYF
V: TRBV27
J: TRBJ2-5

CDR3: CASSLFADTQYF
V: TRBV7-9
J: TRBJ2-3

CDR3: CASSPQGSYNSPLHF
V: TRBV7-9
J: TRBJ1-6

CDR3: CASSLGPWDQETQYF
V: TRBV7-8
J: TRBJ2-5

CDR3: CASSLDAGGDQPQHF
V: TRBV5-1
J: TRBJ1-5

CDR3: CASSQGTSGDNEQFF
V: TRBV4-3
J: TRBJ2-1

CDR3: CASSQDNNSPLHF
V: TRBV3-1
J: TRBJ1-6

CDR3: CASTRTGSGQETQYF
V: TRBV14
J: TRBJ2-5

CDR3: CASSLFGDEQFF
V: TRBV12-3/TRBV12-4
J: TRBJ2-1

CDR3: CASSLGSGGSTDTQYF
V: TRBV7-3
J: TRBJ2-3

CDR3: CASSQADRSYNEQFF
V: TRBV4-3
J: TRBJ2-1

CDR3: CASSWRDQNTGELFF
V: TRBV5-5
J: TRBJ2-2